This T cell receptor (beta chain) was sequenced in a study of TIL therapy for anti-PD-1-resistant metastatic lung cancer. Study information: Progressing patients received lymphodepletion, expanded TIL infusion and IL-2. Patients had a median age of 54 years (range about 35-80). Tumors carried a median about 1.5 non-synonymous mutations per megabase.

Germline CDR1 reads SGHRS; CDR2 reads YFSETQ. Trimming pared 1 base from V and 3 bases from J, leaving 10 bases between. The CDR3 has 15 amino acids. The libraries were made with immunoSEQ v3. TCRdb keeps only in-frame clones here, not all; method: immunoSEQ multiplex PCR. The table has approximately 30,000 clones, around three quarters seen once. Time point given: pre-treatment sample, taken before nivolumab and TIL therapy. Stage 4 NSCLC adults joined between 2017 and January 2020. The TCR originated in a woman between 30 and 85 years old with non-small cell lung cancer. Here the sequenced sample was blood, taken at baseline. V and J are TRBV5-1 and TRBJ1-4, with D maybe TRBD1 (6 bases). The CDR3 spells CASSLLQGSNEKLFF. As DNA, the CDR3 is TGCGCCAGCAGCTTGCTCCAGGGGTCTAATGAAAAACTGTTTTTT.